This is a list of T cell receptor beta chains from one sample in a study of cytomegalovirus exposure and HLA in healthy donors. Measured with immunoSEQ multiplex PCR; TCRdb has only the in-frame clones, and not every one. Here the sample spans some 160,000 clones, 80% being singletons. The sequenced sample consisted of PBMCs. The receptors were gathered from a male donor in good health and CMV-seropositive. Both conserved end residues are part of each CDR3. The D gene is left open where the match is weak. Size tells how often a clone was seen (once, few, many) or the class of an expanded clone, and some rows leave it out.

d_call j_call v_call clone_size cdr3_nt cdr3_aa
. TRBJ1-1 TRBV28 . TGTGCCAGCAGTTTATATCAGGCCACTGAAGCTTTCTTT CASSLYQATEAFF
. TRBJ2-1 TRBV27 once TGTGCCAGCAGTTACGACTATAACAATAAACACTTCTTC CASSYDYNNKHFF
. TRBJ1-6 TRBV27 . TGTGCCAGCAGTTTACTCATACTTTTTTATTCACCCCTCCACTTT CASSLLILFYSPLHF
TRBD2 TRBJ2-1 TRBV7-9 . TGTGCCAGCAGCTTAAGTCCGAGCGGGGGATTCAATGAGCAGTTCTTC CASSLSPSGGFNEQFF
. TRBJ2-2 TRBV25-1 . TGTGCCAGCAGTGAGAGGGAGCTTGACACCGGGGAGCTGTTTTTT CASSERELDTGELFF
TRBD1 TRBJ2-7 TRBV6-5 . TGTGCCAGCAGTTATGCCTCCGGGACAGGACCCTACGAGCAGTACTTC CASSYASGTGPYEQYF
. TRBJ2-1 TRBV11-3 . TGTGCCAGCAGCTTAGAGCAGACGGAAACAGATGAGCAGTTCTTC CASSLEQTETDEQFF
TRBD1 TRBJ1-1 TRBV29-1 . TGCAGCGTTGCGACAGGGGTAGGCACTGAAGCTTTCTTT CSVATGVGTEAFF
. TRBJ2-2 TRBV6-6 . TGTGCCAGCAGCCTCCTCGCCGGGGAGCTGTTTTTT CASSLLAGELFF
. TRBJ1-1 TRBV29-1 . TGCAGCGGACACCAGACTATGAACACTGAAGCTTTCTTT CSGHQTMNTEAFF
. TRBJ2-7 TRBV10-3 . TGTGCCATCAGTGAGCAGGGTCGATACGAGCAGTACTTC CAISEQGRYEQYF
TRBD1 TRBJ2-6 TRBV5-1 once TGCGCCAGCAGCGGCGGGACAGGGGTCCCCTCTGGGGCCAACGTCCTGACTTTC CASSGGTGVPSGANVLTF
. TRBJ2-7 TRBV18 once TGTGCCAGCTCACCGAACAGGGAGCAGTACTTC CASSPNREQYF
TRBD1 TRBJ1-4 TRBV5-1 . TGCGCCAGCAGCCGGGACAGGGGTGCAACTAATGAAAAACTGTTTTTT CASSRDRGATNEKLFF
. TRBJ1-5 TRBV28 . TGTGCCAGCAGTCTACCAACAGGGAGCGGGGGCAATCAGCCCCAGCATTTT CASSLPTGSGGNQPQHF